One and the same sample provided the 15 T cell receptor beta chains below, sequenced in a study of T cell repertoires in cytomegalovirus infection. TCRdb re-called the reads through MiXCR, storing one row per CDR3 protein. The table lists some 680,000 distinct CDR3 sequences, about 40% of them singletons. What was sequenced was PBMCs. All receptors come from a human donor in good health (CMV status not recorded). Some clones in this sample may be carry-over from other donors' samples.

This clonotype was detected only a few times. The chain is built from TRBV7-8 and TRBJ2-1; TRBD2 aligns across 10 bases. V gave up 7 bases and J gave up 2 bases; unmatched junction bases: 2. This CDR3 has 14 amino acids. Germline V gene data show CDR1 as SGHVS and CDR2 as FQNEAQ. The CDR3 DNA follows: TGTGCCAGCACAAGCGGGAGGGCCTACAATGAGCAGTTCTTC. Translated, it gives CASTSGRAYNEQFF. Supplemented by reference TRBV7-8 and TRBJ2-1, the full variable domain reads GAGVSQSPRYKVAKRGQDVALRCDPISGHVSLFWYQQALGQGPEFLTYFQNEAQLDKSGLPSDRFFAERPEGSVSTLKIQRTQQEDSAVYLCASTSGRAYNEQFFGPGTRLTVL.

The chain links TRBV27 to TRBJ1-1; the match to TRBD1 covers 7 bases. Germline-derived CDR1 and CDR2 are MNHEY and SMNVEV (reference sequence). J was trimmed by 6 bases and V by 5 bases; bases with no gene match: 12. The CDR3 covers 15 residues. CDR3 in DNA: TGTGCCAGCAGTACAAAACCCACAGGGGCCGCTGAAGCTTTCTTT. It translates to CASSTKPTGAAEAFF.

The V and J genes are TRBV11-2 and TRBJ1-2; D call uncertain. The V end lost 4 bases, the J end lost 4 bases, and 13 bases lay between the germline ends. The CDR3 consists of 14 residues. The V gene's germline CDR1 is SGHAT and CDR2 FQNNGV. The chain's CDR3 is CASSSEGGAYGYTF. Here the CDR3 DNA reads TGTGCCAGCAGCTCAGAGGGTGGAGCCTATGGCTACACCTTC.

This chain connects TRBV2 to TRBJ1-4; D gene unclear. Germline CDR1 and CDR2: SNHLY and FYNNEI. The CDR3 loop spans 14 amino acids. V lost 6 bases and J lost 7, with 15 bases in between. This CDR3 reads CASSGQVVGEKLFF. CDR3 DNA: TGTGCCAGCAGCGGCCAGGTTGTCGGTGAAAAACTGTTTTTT.

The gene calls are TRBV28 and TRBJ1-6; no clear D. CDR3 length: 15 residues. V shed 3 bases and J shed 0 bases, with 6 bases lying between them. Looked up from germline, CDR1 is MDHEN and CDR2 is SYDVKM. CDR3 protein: CASSFDSSYNSPLHF. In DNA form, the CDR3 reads TGTGCCAGCAGTTTCGATAGCTCCTATAATTCACCCCTCCACTTT.

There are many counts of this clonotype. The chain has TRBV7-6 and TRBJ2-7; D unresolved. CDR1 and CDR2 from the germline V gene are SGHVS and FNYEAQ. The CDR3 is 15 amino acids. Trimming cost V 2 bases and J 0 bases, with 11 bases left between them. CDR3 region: CASSLWQASSYEQYF. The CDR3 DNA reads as TGTGCCAGCAGCTTATGGCAGGCCTCCTCCTACGAGCAGTACTTC.

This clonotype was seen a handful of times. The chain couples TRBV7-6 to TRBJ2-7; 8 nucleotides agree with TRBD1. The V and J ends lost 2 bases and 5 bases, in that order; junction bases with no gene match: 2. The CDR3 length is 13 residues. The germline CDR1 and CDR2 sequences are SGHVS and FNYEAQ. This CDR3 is CASSLLDRDEQYF. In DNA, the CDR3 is TGTGCCAGCAGCTTACTGGACAGGGACGAGCAGTACTTC.

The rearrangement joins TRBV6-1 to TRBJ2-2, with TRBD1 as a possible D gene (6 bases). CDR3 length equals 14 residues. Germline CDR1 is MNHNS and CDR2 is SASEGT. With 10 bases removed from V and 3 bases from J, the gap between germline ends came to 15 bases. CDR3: CATRTVGHTGELFF. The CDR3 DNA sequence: TGTGCCACCCGGACAGTGGGCCACACCGGGGAGCTGTTTTTT.

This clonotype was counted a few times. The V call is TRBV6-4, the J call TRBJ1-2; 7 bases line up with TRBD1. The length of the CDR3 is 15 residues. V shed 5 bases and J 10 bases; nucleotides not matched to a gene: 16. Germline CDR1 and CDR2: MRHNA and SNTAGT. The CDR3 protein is CASSSGTAGLIAYTF. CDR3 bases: TGTGCCAGCAGTTCCGGGACAGCGGGTCTAATAGCCTACACCTTC.

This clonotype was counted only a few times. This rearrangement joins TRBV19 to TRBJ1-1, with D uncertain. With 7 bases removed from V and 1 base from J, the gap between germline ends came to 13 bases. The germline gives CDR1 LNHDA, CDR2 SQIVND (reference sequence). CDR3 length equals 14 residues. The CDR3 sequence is CASKLGTRNTEAFF. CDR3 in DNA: TGTGCCAGTAAGTTGGGCACAAGGAACACTGAAGCTTTCTTT.

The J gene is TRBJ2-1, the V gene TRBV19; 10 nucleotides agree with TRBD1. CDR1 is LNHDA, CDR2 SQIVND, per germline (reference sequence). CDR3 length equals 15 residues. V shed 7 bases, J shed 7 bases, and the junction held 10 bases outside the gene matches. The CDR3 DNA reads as TGTGCCAGTATAGGGTGGACAGGGGGTAGAAATGAGCAGTTCTTC. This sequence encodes CASIGWTGGRNEQFF.

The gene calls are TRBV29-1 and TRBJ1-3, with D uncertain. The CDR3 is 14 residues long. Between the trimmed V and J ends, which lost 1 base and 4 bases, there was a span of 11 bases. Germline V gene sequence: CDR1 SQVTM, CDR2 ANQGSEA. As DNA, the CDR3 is TGCAGCGTTGAAGGAGCGGGGATAGGAAACACCATATATTTT. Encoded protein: CSVEGAGIGNTIYF.

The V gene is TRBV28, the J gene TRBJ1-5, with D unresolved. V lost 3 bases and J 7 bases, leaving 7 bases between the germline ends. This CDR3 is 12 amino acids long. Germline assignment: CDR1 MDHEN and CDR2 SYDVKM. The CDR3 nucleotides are TGTGCCAGCAGTTTTTTTAAGCAGCCCCAGCATTTT. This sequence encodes CASSFFKQPQHF.

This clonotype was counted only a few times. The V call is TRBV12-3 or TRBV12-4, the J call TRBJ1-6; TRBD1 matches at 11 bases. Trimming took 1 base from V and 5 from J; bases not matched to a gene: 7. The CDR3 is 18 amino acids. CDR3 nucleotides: TGTGCCAGCAGTTTAGGGACAGGGGGCCCCCTCAATAATTCACCCCTCCACTTT. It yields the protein CASSLGTGGPLNNSPLHF.

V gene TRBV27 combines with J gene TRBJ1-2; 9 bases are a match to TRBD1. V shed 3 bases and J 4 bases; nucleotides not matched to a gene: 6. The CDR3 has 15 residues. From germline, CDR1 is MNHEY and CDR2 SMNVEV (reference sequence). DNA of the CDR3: TGTGCCAGCAGTTTTTCGGGACAGGGATTCTATGGCTACACCTTC. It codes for CASSFSGQGFYGYTF.